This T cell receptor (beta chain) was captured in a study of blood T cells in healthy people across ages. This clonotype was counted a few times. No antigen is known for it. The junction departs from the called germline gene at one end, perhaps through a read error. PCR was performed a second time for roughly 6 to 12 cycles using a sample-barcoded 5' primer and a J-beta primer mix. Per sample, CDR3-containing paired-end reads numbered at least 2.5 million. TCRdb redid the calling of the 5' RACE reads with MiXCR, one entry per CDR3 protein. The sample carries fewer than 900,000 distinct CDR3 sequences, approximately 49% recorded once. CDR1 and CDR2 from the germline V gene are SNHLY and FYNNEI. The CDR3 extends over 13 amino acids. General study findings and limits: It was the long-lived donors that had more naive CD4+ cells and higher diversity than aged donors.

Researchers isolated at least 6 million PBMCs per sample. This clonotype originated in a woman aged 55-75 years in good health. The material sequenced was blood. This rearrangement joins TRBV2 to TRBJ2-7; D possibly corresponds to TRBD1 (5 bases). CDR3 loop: CASRASSSYEQYF. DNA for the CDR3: TGTGCTAGCAGGGCCTCCTCCTCCTACGAGCAGTACTTC.